The sequence of this T cell receptor beta chain was determined in a study of blood T cell repertoires in COVID-19. Only in-frame clones appear in the TCRdb table, and some are missing; sequencing was by immunoSEQ multiplex PCR. The table lists about 210,000 clones, around four fifths of them singletons. Germline assignment: CDR1 LGHNA and CDR2 YNFKEQ. The CDR3 extends over 14 amino acids. V dropped 4 bases and J dropped 2 bases, with 9 bases sitting between them. The source of this sequence is a woman aged 50 to 60 with acute or convalescent COVID-19. Sequenced sample: peripheral blood. V is TRBV4-2 and J is TRBJ1-5; D is possibly TRBD1 (6 bases). The CDR3 loop reads CASSPGDGNQPQHF. The CDR3 DNA sequence: TGTGCCAGCAGCCCAGGGGATGGCAATCAGCCCCAGCATTTT.